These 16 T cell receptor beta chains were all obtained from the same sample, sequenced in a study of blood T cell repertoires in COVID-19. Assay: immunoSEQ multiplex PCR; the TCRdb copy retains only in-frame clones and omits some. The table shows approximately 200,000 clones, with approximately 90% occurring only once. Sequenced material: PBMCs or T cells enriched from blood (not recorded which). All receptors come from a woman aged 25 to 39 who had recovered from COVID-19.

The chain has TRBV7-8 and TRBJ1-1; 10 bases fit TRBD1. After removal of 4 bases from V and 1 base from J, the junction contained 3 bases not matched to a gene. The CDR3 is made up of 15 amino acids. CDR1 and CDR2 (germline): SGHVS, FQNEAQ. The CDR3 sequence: CASSSRTGGNTEAFF. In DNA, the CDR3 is TGTGCCAGCAGCTCACGGACAGGGGGGAACACTGAAGCTTTCTTT.

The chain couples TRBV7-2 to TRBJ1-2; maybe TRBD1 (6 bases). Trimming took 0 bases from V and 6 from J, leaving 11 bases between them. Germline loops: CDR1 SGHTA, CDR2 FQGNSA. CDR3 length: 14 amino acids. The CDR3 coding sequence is TGTGCCAGCAGCTTAGCGCAGGGGAGAGATGGCTACACCTTC. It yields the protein CASSLAQGRDGYTF.

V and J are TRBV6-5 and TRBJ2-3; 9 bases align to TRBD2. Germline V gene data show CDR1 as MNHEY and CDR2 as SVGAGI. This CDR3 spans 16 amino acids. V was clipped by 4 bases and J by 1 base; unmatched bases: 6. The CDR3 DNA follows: TGTGCCAGCAGTTCCGGGACTAGCTGGGGCACAGATACGCAGTATTTT. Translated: CASSSGTSWGTDTQYF.

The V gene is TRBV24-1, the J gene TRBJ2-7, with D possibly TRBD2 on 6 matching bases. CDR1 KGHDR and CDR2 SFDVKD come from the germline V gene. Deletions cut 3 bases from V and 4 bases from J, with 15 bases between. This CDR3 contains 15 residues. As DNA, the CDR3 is TGTGCCACCAGTGATGGTCCGACTAGTTGGTACGAGCAGTACTTC. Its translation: CATSDGPTSWYEQYF.

Here the CDR3 DNA reads TGTGCCAGCAGAACTGACAGGGAGGAGCAGCCCCAGCATTTT. It codes for CASRTDREEQPQHF. The V call is TRBV6-5, the J call TRBJ1-5; 7 bases map to TRBD1. With 6 bases clipped from V and 7 bases from J, the junction kept 9 bases outside the gene matches. CDR1 and CDR2 from the germline V gene are MNHEY and SVGAGI. The CDR3 contains 14 residues.

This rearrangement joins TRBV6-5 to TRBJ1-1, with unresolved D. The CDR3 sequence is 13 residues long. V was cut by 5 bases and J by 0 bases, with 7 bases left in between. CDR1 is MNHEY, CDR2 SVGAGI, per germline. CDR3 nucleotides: TGTGCCAGCAGTCTTCAGGTGAACACTGAAGCTTTCTTT. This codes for CASSLQVNTEAFF.

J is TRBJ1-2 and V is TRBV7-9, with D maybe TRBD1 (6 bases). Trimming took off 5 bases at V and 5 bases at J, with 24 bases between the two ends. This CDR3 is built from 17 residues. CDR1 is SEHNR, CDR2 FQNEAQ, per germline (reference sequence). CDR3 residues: CASSARTGTLGGYGYTF. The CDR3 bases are TGTGCCAGCAGCGCCCGAACCGGGACCCTAGGGGGATATGGCTACACCTTC.

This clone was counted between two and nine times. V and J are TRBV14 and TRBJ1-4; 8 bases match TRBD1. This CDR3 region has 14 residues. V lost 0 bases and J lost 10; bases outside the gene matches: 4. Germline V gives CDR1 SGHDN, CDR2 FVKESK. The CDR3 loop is CASSQDLQGGKLFF. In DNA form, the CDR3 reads TGTGCCAGCAGCCAAGATTTACAGGGGGGAAAACTGTTTTTT.

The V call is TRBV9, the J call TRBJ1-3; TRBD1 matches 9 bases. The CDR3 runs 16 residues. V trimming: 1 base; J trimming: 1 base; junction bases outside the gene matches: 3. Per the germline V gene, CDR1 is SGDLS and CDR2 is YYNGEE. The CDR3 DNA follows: TGTGCCAGCAGCGTAACCGGGACAGGGTCTGGAAACACCATATATTTT. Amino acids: CASSVTGTGSGNTIYF.

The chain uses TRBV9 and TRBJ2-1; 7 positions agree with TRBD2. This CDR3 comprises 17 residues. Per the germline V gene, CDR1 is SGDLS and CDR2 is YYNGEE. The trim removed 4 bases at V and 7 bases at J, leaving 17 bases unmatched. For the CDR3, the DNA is TGTGCCAGCAGCCCCCTGGGACTACGAGAAGATCTGAATGAGCAGTTCTTC. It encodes CASSPLGLREDLNEQFF.

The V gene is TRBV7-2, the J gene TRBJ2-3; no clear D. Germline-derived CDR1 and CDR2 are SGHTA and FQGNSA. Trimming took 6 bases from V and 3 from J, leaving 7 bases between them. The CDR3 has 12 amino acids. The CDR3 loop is CASRPRTDTQYF. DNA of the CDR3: TGTGCCAGCAGACCTAGAACAGATACGCAGTATTTT.

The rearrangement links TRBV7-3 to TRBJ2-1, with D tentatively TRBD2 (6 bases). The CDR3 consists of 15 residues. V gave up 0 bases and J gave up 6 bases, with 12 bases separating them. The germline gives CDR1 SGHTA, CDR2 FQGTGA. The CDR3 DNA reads TGTGCCAGCAGCTTAACGGTAGCTAGCGTCAATGAGCAGTTCTTC. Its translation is CASSLTVASVNEQFF.

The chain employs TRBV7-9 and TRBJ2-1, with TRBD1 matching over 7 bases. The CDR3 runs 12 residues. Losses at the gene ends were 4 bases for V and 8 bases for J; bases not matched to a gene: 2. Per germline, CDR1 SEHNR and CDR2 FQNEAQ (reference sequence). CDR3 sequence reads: CASSSDRHEQFF. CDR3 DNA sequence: TGTGCCAGCAGCTCGGACAGGCATGAGCAGTTCTTC.

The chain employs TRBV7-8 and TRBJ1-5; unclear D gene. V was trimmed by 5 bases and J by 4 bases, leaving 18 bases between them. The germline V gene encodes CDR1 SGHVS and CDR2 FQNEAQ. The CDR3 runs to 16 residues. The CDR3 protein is CASSEAGFRGNQPQHF. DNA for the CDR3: TGTGCCAGCAGCGAAGCGGGCTTTCGCGGGAATCAGCCCCAGCATTTT. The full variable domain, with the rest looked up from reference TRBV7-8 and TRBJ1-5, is GAGVSQSPRYKVAKRGQDVALRCDPISGHVSLFWYQQALGQGPEFLTYFQNEAQLDKSGLPSDRFFAERPEGSVSTLKIQRTQQEDSAVYLCASSEAGFRGNQPQHFGDGTRLSIL.

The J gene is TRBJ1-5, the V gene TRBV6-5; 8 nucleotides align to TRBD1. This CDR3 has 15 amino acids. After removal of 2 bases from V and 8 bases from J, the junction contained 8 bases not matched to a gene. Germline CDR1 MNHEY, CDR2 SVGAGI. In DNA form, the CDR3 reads TGTGCCAGCAGTTACACCCGACAGGGGCGGGAGCCCCAGCATTTT. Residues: CASSYTRQGREPQHF.

CDR3 loop: CSVEESRGFDYGYTF. The CDR3 bases are TGCAGCGTTGAAGAGTCCCGGGGGTTCGACTATGGCTACACCTTC. The chain joins TRBV29-1 to TRBJ1-2, with D perhaps TRBD1 (5 bases). The ends were cut back, 0 bases at V and 3 bases at J, with 14 bases in the middle. Germline CDR1 is SQVTM and CDR2 is ANQGSEA. CDR3 length: 15 residues. Complete variable domain (other parts from reference TRBV29-1 and TRBJ1-2): SAVISQKPSRDICQRGTSLTIQCQVDSQVTMMFWYRQQPGQSLTLIATANQGSEATYESGFVIDKFPISRPNLTFSTLTVSNMSPEDSSIYLCSVEESRGFDYGYTFGSGTRLTVV.